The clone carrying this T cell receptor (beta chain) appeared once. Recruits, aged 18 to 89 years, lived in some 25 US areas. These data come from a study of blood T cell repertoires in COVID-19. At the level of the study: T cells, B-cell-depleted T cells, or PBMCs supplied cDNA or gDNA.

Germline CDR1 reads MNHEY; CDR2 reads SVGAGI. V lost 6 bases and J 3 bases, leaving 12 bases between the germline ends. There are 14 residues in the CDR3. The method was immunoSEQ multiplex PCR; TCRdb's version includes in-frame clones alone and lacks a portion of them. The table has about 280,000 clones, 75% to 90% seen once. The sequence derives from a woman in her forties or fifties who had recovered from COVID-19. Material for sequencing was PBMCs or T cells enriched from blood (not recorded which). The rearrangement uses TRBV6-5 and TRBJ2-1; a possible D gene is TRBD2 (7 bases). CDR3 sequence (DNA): TGTGCCAGCAGAGGGGGGGAGATCTACAATGAGCAGTTCTTC. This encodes CASRGGEIYNEQFF.